The 14 T cell receptor beta chains in this list originate from one sample, sequenced in a study of blood T cell repertoires in COVID-19. The method was immunoSEQ multiplex PCR; TCRdb's version includes in-frame clones alone and lacks a portion of them. This sample carries approximately 35,000 clones, approximately 81% of them seen once, and the ten largest clones take roughly 32%. The material sequenced was peripheral blood. The receptors were gathered from a man older than 75 with acute or convalescent COVID-19.

The chain employs TRBV20-1 and TRBJ2-7; tentatively, D is TRBD1 (6 bases). V was clipped by 5 bases and J by 5 bases, with 10 bases between them. Germline V gives CDR1 DFQATT, CDR2 SNEGSKA (reference sequence). The CDR3 length is 11 residues. The CDR3 bases are TGCAGTGCTGCCCAGGGGAACGAGCAGTACTTC. Translating it yields CSAAQGNEQYF.

This clone was picked up a small number of times. The J gene is TRBJ2-3, the V gene TRBV10-3; 7 nucleotides align to TRBD1. V gave up 7 bases and J gave up 0 bases; unmatched junction bases: 4. CDR3 length: 14 residues. From germline, CDR1 is ENHRY and CDR2 SYGVKD. The CDR3 nucleotides read TGTGCCATCAAGGGGGCGGTTAGCACAGATACGCAGTATTTT. It specifies CAIKGAVSTDTQYF.

This clone turned up a few times. This rearrangement joins TRBV20-1 to TRBJ1-2; a possible D gene is TRBD1 (5 bases). The V and J ends lost 6 bases and 5 bases respectively, with 22 bases between them. Germline CDR1 DFQATT, CDR2 SNEGSKA (reference sequence). This CDR3 is built from 15 residues. CDR3 DNA sequence: TGCAGTGCCAGTGTCCGACGGGAGGGGAAGTATGGCTACACCTTC. Its protein product is CSASVRREGKYGYTF.

J is TRBJ2-3 and V is TRBV19; 10 bases align to TRBD2. The V gene's germline CDR1 is LNHDA and CDR2 SQIVND (reference sequence). Losses at the gene ends were 3 bases for V and 1 base for J; bases not matched to a gene: 4. CDR3 length: 16 residues. CDR3 sequence: CASSIVAGGGTDTQYF. The CDR3 bases are TGTGCCAGTAGTATTGTAGCGGGGGGCGGCACAGATACGCAGTATTTT.

The V and J genes are TRBV7-7 and TRBJ2-1; 9 bases fit TRBD1. CDR1 is SSHAT and CDR2 is FNYEAQ in the germline V gene (reference sequence). CDR3 length: 13 residues. J was trimmed by 8 bases and V by 8 bases; bases with no gene match: 7. CDR3 bases: TGTGCCAGCTTCACAGGGGGCTCCGATGAGCAGTTCTTC. It is translated as CASFTGGSDEQFF.

V is TRBV5-1 and J is TRBJ1-1; 7 positions agree with TRBD1. The J segment lost 1 base and the V segment lost 0 bases, leaving 6 bases of the junction unmatched. Germline-derived CDR1 and CDR2 are SGHRS and YFSETQ. There are 16 residues in the CDR3. The CDR3 spells CASSLASGTENTEAFF. As DNA, the CDR3 is TGCGCCAGCAGCTTGGCCTCCGGGACAGAGAACACTGAAGCTTTCTTT.

The chain links TRBV11-3 to TRBJ1-1; TRBD1 matches 10 bases. The CDR3 is 15 residues long. Trimming took 5 bases from V and 1 from J; bases not matched to a gene: 4. CDR1 and CDR2 (germline): SGHNT, YENEEA. The CDR3 is CASSPGQGENTEAFF. CDR3 nucleotides: TGTGCCAGCAGCCCCGGACAGGGGGAGAACACTGAAGCTTTCTTT.

The chain recombines TRBV6-5 with TRBJ2-3; 7 nucleotides line up with TRBD2. The CDR3 length is 15 residues. Trimming took 7 bases from V and 4 from J; bases not matched to a gene: 11. Per the germline V gene, CDR1 is MNHEY and CDR2 is SVGAGI. This CDR3 is CASTRGAGLSDTQYF. In DNA form, the CDR3 reads TGTGCCAGCACCCGAGGAGCGGGGCTTTCAGATACGCAGTATTTT.

V gene TRBV19 combines with J gene TRBJ2-1, with TRBD1 matching 9 bases. Losses at the gene ends were 6 bases for V and 5 bases for J; bases not matched to a gene: 8. CDR1 and CDR2 (germline): LNHDA, SQIVND (reference sequence). This CDR3 contains 15 residues. CDR3 nucleotide sequence: TGTGCCAGTAGACTGGGACAGGGTGGCAACAATGAGCAGTTCTTC. Its protein is CASRLGQGGNNEQFF.

The chain uses TRBV6-2 or TRBV6-3 and TRBJ1-6; a weak D match, TRBD1 (6 bases). Germline loops: CDR1 MNHEY, CDR2 SVGEGT. The CDR3 has 16 residues. V lost 4 bases and J 0 bases, leaving 10 bases between the germline ends. CDR3 coding DNA: TGTGCCAGCAGTTTCAGGGGCAGCTCCTATAATTCACCCCTCCACTTT. It codes for CASSFRGSSYNSPLHF.

This clone was detected only once. The genes are TRBV19 and TRBJ1-2; no clear D gene. CDR3 size: 14 residues. Germline assignment: CDR1 LNHDA and CDR2 SQIVND (reference sequence). V shed 3 bases and J shed 1 base, with 9 bases lying between them. The chain's CDR3 is CASSIGTVNYGYTF. The CDR3 bases are TGTGCCAGTAGTATCGGTACGGTTAACTATGGCTACACCTTC.

There are many counts of this clone. The chain combines TRBV6-1 with TRBJ1-4; D is undetermined. This CDR3 is built from 13 residues. With 2 bases removed from V and 8 bases from J, the gap between germline ends came to 9 bases. Germline V gene lookup returns CDR1 MNHNS and CDR2 SASEGT. The CDR3 DNA follows: TGTGCCAGCAGTGAAAATGCGGGGGAAAAACTGTTTTTT. Translating it yields CASSENAGEKLFF.

The chain couples TRBV20-1 to TRBJ2-3, with 11 nucleotides matching TRBD1. With 3 bases clipped from V and 4 bases from J, the junction kept 3 bases outside the gene matches. CDR1 is DFQATT and CDR2 is SNEGSKA in the germline V gene (reference sequence). The CDR3 has 14 residues. The CDR3 region is CSASAGQGADTQYF. The CDR3 DNA reads as TGCAGTGCTAGTGCGGGACAGGGGGCAGATACGCAGTATTTT.

The J gene is TRBJ2-2, the V gene TRBV11-1; 10 bases agree with TRBD1. CDR1 is SGHAT, CDR2 FQDESV, per germline (reference sequence). V lost 5 bases, J lost 1 base, and 4 bases stayed unmatched. The CDR3 extends over 16 amino acids. CDR3 DNA: TGTGCCAGCAGCAAACGGGACAGGGGGAACACCGGGGAGCTGTTTTTT. Translation: CASSKRDRGNTGELFF.